Listed below are T cell receptor beta chains from one sample, sequenced in a study of cytomegalovirus exposure and HLA in healthy donors. TCRdb's table, derived via immunoSEQ multiplex PCR, lists solely in-frame clones and lacks some. This table has about 98,000 clones, under 80% appearing once. Sequenced: PBMCs. These receptors were collected from a male donor in good health and CMV-seronegative. Each CDR3 is given without its conserved first and last residue. Some rows mark clone size as missing; the rest say once, few, many or name a class of expanded clone.

>TRBV5-1|-
ASSPGLAYNEQF
>TRBV4-1|-
ASSQPGGIYEQY
>TRBV5-1|few
ASSLNNQNTGELF
>TRBV28|-
ASWSNYGYT
>TRBV7-2|-
ASSLSSPAAAGANVLT
>TRBV5-1|-
ASSLGQGRNEQY
>TRBV5-1|-
ASSFRTSANEQF
>TRBV28|-
ASSKTYRISNQPQH
>TRBV9|few
ASSPDSLLETQY
>TRBV18|-
ASSLKEGTGPQETQY
>TRBV6-5|-
ASSRGGPEQY
>TRBV11-2|-
ASSKTSKGEANEQY
>TRBV28|-
ASGLQGGNQPQH
>TRBV7-2|-
ASAGQGEQY
>TRBV10-2|-
ASSRQQNTEAF
>TRBV19|-
ASQFQGARNEQF
>TRBV15|few
ATSIGGTDTQY
>TRBV28|few
ASSLLGLAGETQY
>TRBV27|-
ASAAGPSYEQY
>TRBV5-1|-
ASNEDSTYEQY
>TRBV7-9|-
ASSLGQDNYGYT
>TRBV27|once
ASKRSGSQGNEQF
>TRBV6-5|-
ASRPGGVRNEQF
>TRBV9|-
ASSVARGSTSNTGELF
>TRBV7-9|once
ASSLALAGAEQY
>TRBV15|-
ATSRERLAATYEQY
>TRBV15|-
ATSRELAAVNTGELF
>TRBV27|few
ASSLQGANEKLF
>TRBV4-2|-
ASTRTSGSQTGELF